These 23 T cell receptor beta chains originate from one sample sequenced in a study of cytomegalovirus exposure and HLA in healthy donors (TCRdb year 2017). The library was generated by the immunoSEQ multiplex PCR assay. A mixture of 60 forward primers for TCR Vbeta segments and 13 reverse primers for TCR Jbeta segments was used in the multiplex PCR. TCRdb mirrors the immuneACCESS table, restricted to in-frame sequences. Some clones are absent from its copies; in checked studies, under half trace to an unresolved V gene, and the reason for the others is unknown. A total of about 200,000 clones appear in this sample, around 78% of them only once. The top ten clones comprise 13% to 15% of the sample. Sample: PBMCs. These TCRs come from a woman in her 30s in good health and CMV-seropositive.

The chain combines TRBV23-1 with TRBJ2-7; D not resolved. TRBV23-1 is marked as an open reading frame, function uncertain. The ends were cut back, 0 bases at V and 11 bases at J, with 11 bases in the middle. There are 12 residues in the CDR3. The CDR3 loop is CASSQSTLREYF. The CDR3 DNA follows: TGCGCCAGCAGTCAATCAACTCTCCGGGAGTACTTC.

V and J are TRBV11-1 and TRBJ2-7; maybe TRBD1 (6 bases). The germline V gene has CDR1 SGHAT and CDR2 FQDESV (reference sequence). V was clipped by 5 bases and J by 2 bases, with 16 bases between them. The CDR3 has 15 amino acids. Here the CDR3 DNA reads TGTGCCAGCAGCCCCGGGACATCTGCAGCCTACGAGCAGTACTTC. Amino acids: CASSPGTSAAYEQYF.

The J gene is TRBJ1-1, the V gene TRBV4-2, with 7 bases aligning to TRBD1. The germline V gene has CDR1 LGHNA and CDR2 YNFKEQ. V dropped 2 bases and J dropped 7; count of bases not matched to a gene: 7. The length of the CDR3 is 14 residues. CDR3 amino acids: CASSQLTGFNEAFF. DNA for the CDR3: TGTGCCAGCAGCCAATTGACAGGGTTTAATGAAGCTTTCTTT.

V is TRBV4-1 and J is TRBJ1-2, with a possible D match to TRBD1 (5 bases). Germline CDR1 and CDR2: MGHRA and YSYEKL. The CDR3 totals 13 residues. Trimming pared 3 bases from V and 3 bases from J, leaving 8 bases between. CDR3 loop: CASSQSRDYGYTF. Written as DNA, the CDR3 is TGCGCCAGCAGCCAGAGCAGGGACTATGGCTACACCTTC.

The chain couples TRBV6-6 to TRBJ1-6; D not certain. V was pared by 11 bases and J by 9 bases, with 17 bases between. Germline CDR1 is MNHNY and CDR2 is SVGAGI (reference sequence). The CDR3 has 13 amino acids. CDR3 loop: CAALRGEGSPLHF. In DNA, the CDR3 is TGTGCCGCCCTCCGGGGAGAGGGTTCACCCCTCCACTTT.

The rearrangement uses TRBV18 and TRBJ2-7; no firm D call. There are 12 residues in the CDR3. Germline loops: CDR1 KGHSH, CDR2 LQKENI. Between the trimmed V and J ends, which lost 3 bases and 6 bases, there was a span of 9 bases. This CDR3 reads CASSPQMSEQYF. DNA for the CDR3: TGTGCCAGCTCACCCCAGATGTCCGAGCAGTACTTC.

This sequence joins TRBV11-2 and TRBJ1-1; weak D call: TRBD1 (5 bases). The CDR3 runs to 15 residues. The ends were cut back, 0 bases at V and 5 bases at J, with 13 bases in the middle. Germline V CDR1 and CDR2: SGHAT, FQNNGV. The CDR3 DNA is TGTGCCAGCAGCTTAGACCCCCTAAGGGGTACTGAAGCTTTCTTT. The encoded protein is CASSLDPLRGTEAFF.

This clone was observed once. This rearrangement joins TRBV9 to TRBJ1-2; TRBD1 is a possible D gene (5 bases). Between the trimmed V and J ends, which lost 0 bases and 8 bases, there was a span of 14 bases. Germline-derived CDR1 and CDR2 are SGDLS and YYNGEE. This CDR3 has 14 amino acids. The CDR3 loop is CASSVDRGRGGYTF. CDR3 bases: TGTGCCAGCAGCGTAGATAGGGGCCGTGGGGGCTACACCTTC.

The rearrangement joins TRBV2 to TRBJ1-4; weak D call: TRBD1 (5 bases). The CDR3 has 15 amino acids. CDR1 is SNHLY and CDR2 is FYNNEI in the germline V gene. Trimming cost V 1 base and J 8 bases, with 14 bases left between them. The CDR3 region has the DNA TGTGCCAGCAGTGAAGGGCAGGGATGGAACGAAAAACTGTTTTTT. Translation gives CASSEGQGWNEKLFF.

V gene TRBV7-8 combines with J gene TRBJ2-7; D not resolved. The germline V and J ends were trimmed by 1 base and 6 bases, with 16 bases remaining between them. The CDR3 loop spans 15 amino acids. Looked up from germline, CDR1 is SGHVS and CDR2 is FQNEAQ. The CDR3 DNA reads TGTGCCAGCAGCTTAGGGCCTAGTGGTGTGGTCGAGCAGTACTTC. This gives the protein CASSLGPSGVVEQYF.

This clone was detected only a few times. The chain links TRBV15 to TRBJ1-5; D might be TRBD1 (5 bases). Germline loops: CDR1 LNHNV, CDR2 YYDKDF (reference sequence). V dropped 0 bases and J dropped 3 bases, with 9 bases sitting between them. The CDR3 sequence is 15 residues long. CDR3 DNA: TGTGCCACCAGCAGAGAGGCAGGGATCAATCAGCCCCAGCATTTT. It specifies CATSREAGINQPQHF.

The V call is TRBV4-1, the J call TRBJ1-5, with TRBD1 matching 10 bases. Trimming removed 0 bases from V and 0 bases from J; junction bases left unmatched: 8. This CDR3 has 19 amino acids. Germline V lookup: CDR1 MGHRA, CDR2 YSYEKL. DNA of the CDR3: TGCGCCAGCAGCCAAGAAATTGGACAGGGGGGCTATAGCAATCAGCCCCAGCATTTT. Amino acids: CASSQEIGQGGYSNQPQHF.

J is TRBJ2-3 and V is TRBV28, with D possibly matching TRBD1 (5 bases). The length of the CDR3 is 13 residues. With 10 bases removed from V and 1 base from J, the gap between germline ends came to 12 bases. Germline values: CDR1 MDHEN, CDR2 SYDVKM. CDR3 sequence: CATVDRGTDTQYF. The CDR3 coding sequence is TGTGCCACGGTCGACAGAGGCACAGATACGCAGTATTTT.

The chain links TRBV4-1 to TRBJ2-7, with TRBD2 matching 7 bases. The CDR3 loop spans 16 amino acids. CDR1 and CDR2 (germline): MGHRA, YSYEKL. V lost 0 bases, J lost 0 bases, and 5 bases stayed unmatched. The CDR3 sequence is CASSQDQAGISYEQYF. Here the CDR3 DNA reads TGCGCCAGCAGCCAAGATCAAGCGGGGATCTCCTACGAGCAGTACTTC.

V usage is TRBV5-8 and J usage is TRBJ2-7; a possible D gene is TRBD1 (5 bases). CDR1 and CDR2 from the germline V gene are SGHTS and YDEGEE. The CDR3 length is 14 residues. V lost 5 bases and J 0 bases, leaving 12 bases between the germline ends. For the CDR3, the DNA is TGTGCCAGCAGTACAGGTGAAGACTCCTACGAGCAGTACTTC. Residues: CASSTGEDSYEQYF. The variable domain in full, completed from reference TRBV5-8 and TRBJ2-7, reads EAGVTQSPTHLIKTRGQQATLRCSPISGHTSVYWYQQALGLGLQFLLWYDEGEERNRGNFPPRFSGRQFPNYSSELNVNALELEDSALYLCASSTGEDSYEQYFGPGTRLTVT.

The chain couples TRBV11-3 to TRBJ2-3, with D possibly TRBD2 on 6 matching bases. Germline CDR1 and CDR2: SGHNT and YENEEA. This CDR3 comprises 13 residues. V was pared by 6 bases and J by 8 bases, with 15 bases between. The CDR3 DNA reads TGTGCCAGCAGTTCCGGGAGTGTAGGTACGCAGTATTTT. The encoded protein is CASSSGSVGTQYF.

The chain uses TRBV6-1 and TRBJ2-7, with 8 bases fitting TRBD2. CDR1 is MNHNS and CDR2 is SASEGT in the germline V gene. This CDR3 has 16 residues. The trim removed 4 bases at V and 3 bases at J, leaving 11 bases unmatched. CDR3 in DNA: TGTGCCAGCAGTGTATATAGCGGGACCGGTGTCTACGAGCAGTACTTC. Its protein product is CASSVYSGTGVYEQYF.

V gene TRBV7-9 combines with J gene TRBJ1-2; D might be TRBD1 (6 bases). Trimming pared 5 bases from V and 7 bases from J, leaving 14 bases between. CDR1 and CDR2 (germline): SEHNR, FQNEAQ (reference sequence). The CDR3 runs 13 residues. The CDR3 DNA reads TGTGCCAGCAGCGCATCGACAGGTCGTGGCTACACCTTC. Translating gives CASSASTGRGYTF.

The rearrangement links TRBV5-1 to TRBJ2-3; TRBD2 aligns across 12 bases. The germline gives CDR1 SGHRS, CDR2 YFSETQ. With V trimmed by 8 bases and J by 4 bases, 5 bases remained unmatched. This CDR3 comprises 14 residues. This CDR3 is CASSSGGASDTQYF. The CDR3 DNA follows: TGCGCCAGTTCTAGCGGGGGGGCATCAGATACGCAGTATTTT.

This rearrangement joins TRBV5-8 to TRBJ2-3; no clear D gene. The germline V gene has CDR1 SGHTS and CDR2 YDEGEE. V dropped 4 bases and J dropped 2 bases, with 11 bases sitting between them. This CDR3 region has 14 residues. The CDR3 spells CASSPRLFTDTQYF. In DNA, the CDR3 is TGTGCCAGCAGCCCCAGACTGTTCACAGATACGCAGTATTTT.

The genes are TRBV30 and TRBJ1-3, with D hard to call. This CDR3 has 14 amino acids. The V gene lost 4 bases and the J gene lost 5 bases, with 15 bases spanning the gap. Looked up from germline, CDR1 is GTSNPN and CDR2 is SVGIG (reference sequence). In DNA, the CDR3 is TGTGCCTGGAACTCTCTCAGGTACAGAAACACCATATATTTT. Protein: CAWNSLRYRNTIYF.

V gene TRBV5-1 combines with J gene TRBJ2-7; no clear D gene. Trimming left V 1 base short and J 6 bases short, with 11 bases between. Germline V gene lookup returns CDR1 SGHRS and CDR2 YFSETQ. The CDR3 has 13 residues. The CDR3 coding sequence is TGCGCCAGCAGCTTGTCCATAGCCGCCGAGCAGTACTTC. Protein sequence: CASSLSIAAEQYF.

The chain joins TRBV6-1 to TRBJ2-3, with a weak D call TRBD2 (5 bases). CDR1 and CDR2 from the germline V gene are MNHNS and SASEGT. The CDR3 runs 15 residues. The V end was cut by 5 bases, the J end by 3 bases, with 15 bases between. CDR3: CASSTDWYPTDTQYF. CDR3 DNA sequence: TGTGCCAGCAGTACGGACTGGTATCCAACAGATACGCAGTATTTT.